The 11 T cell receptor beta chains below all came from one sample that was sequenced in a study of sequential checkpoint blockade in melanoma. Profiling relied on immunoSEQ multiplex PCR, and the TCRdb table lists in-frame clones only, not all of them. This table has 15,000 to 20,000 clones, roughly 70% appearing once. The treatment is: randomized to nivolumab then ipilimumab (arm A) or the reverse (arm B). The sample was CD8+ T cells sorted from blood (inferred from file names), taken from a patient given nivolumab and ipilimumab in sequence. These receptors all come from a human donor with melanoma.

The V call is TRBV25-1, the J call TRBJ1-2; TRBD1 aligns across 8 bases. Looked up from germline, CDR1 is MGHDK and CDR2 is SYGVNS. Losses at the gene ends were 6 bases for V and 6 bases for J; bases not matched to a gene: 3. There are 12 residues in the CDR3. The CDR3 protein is CASSQTGDGYTF. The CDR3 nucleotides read TGTGCCAGCAGCCAGACAGGGGATGGCTACACCTTC.

CDR3 region: CASSVGDSNYGYTF. CDR3 bases: TGTGCCAGCAGCGTGGGGGACAGCAACTATGGCTACACCTTC. The chain is built from TRBV9 and TRBJ1-2; TRBD1 aligns across 7 bases. Looked up from germline, CDR1 is SGDLS and CDR2 is YYNGEE. J was trimmed by 2 bases and V by 2 bases; bases with no gene match: 3. This CDR3 is built from 14 residues.

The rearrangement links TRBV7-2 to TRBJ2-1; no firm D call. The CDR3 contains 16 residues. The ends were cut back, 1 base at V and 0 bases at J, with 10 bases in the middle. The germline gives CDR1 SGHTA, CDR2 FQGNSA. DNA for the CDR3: TGTGCCAGCAGCTTAGTGGCGGCCAGCTCCTACAATGAGCAGTTCTTC. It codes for CASSLVAASSYNEQFF.

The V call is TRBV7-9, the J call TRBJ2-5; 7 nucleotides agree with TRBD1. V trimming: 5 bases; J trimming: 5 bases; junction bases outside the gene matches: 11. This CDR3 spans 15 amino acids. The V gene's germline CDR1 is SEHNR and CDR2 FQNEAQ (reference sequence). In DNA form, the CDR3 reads TGTGCCAGCAGCCACCTTACAGGGGAGTGGGAGACCCAGTACTTC. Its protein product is CASSHLTGEWETQYF.

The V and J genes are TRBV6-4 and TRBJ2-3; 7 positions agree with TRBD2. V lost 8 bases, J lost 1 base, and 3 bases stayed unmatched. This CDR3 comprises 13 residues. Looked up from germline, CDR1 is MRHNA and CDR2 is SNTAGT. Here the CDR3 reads CASAAGGTDTQYF. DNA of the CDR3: TGTGCCAGCGCCGCGGGGGGCACAGATACGCAGTATTTT.

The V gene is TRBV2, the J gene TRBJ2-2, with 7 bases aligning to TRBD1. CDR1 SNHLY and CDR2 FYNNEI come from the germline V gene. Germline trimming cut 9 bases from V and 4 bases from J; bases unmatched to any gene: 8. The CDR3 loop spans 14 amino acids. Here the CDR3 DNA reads TGTGCCAGGGGGACAGAGGCTAGCACCGGGGAGCTGTTTTTT. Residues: CARGTEASTGELFF.

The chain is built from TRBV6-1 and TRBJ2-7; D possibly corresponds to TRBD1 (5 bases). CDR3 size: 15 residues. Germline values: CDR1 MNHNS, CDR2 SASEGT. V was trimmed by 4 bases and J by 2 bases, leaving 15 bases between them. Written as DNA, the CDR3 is TGTGCCAGCAGTGGAGTAACAGGTGAAACCTACGAGCAGTACTTC. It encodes CASSGVTGETYEQYF.

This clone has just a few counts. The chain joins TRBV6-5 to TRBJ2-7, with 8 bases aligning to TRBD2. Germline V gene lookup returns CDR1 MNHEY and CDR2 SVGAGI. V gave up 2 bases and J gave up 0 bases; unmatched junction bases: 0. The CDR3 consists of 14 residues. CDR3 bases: TGTGCCAGCAGTTACGGGACTAGCTCCTACGAGCAGTACTTC. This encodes CASSYGTSSYEQYF.

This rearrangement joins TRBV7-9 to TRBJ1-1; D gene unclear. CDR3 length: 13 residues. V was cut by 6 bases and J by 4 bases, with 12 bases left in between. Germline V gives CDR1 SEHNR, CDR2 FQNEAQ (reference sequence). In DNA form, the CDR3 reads TGTGCCAGCAGTCCAGGTTCGAGCACTGAAGCTTTCTTT. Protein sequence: CASSPGSSTEAFF.

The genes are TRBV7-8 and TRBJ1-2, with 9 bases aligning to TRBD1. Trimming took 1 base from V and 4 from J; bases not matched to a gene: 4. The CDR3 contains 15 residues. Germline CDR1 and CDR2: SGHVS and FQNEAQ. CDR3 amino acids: CASSLGTGEIYGYTF. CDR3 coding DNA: TGTGCCAGCAGCTTAGGGACAGGGGAGATCTATGGCTACACCTTC.

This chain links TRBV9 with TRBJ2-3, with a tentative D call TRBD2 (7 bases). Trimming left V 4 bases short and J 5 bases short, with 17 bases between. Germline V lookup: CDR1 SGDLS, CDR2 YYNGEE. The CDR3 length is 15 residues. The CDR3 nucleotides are TGTGCCAGCAGCCGATGGGGGGCGGGGGAAGATACGCAGTATTTT. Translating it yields CASSRWGAGEDTQYF.